This TCR beta chain was sequenced for a study of T cell responses to AZD1222 COVID-19 vaccine. Study conclusions and caveats: Without day 14 samples, only post-peak T cell repertoires were studied.

The method was immunoSEQ multiplex PCR; TCRdb's version includes in-frame clones alone and lacks a portion of them. The top ten hold about 0.86% of the sample, which has some 130,000 clones, 93% seen once. This clone was detected once. Its antigen is not identified. CDR1 is SGHAT and CDR2 is FQNNGV in the germline V gene. The CDR3 covers 14 residues. Trimming left V 1 base short and J 5 bases short, with 11 bases between. Source: peripheral blood, taken on day 0 of AZD1222 vaccination. The receptor was isolated from an adult in good health. This chain joins TRBV11-2 and TRBJ1-2, with TRBD1 as a possible D gene (5 bases). The CDR3 DNA reads as TGTGCCAGCAGCTTAGCAGACAGCTATTATGGCTACACCTTC. Translating it yields CASSLADSYYGYTF.